These 8 T cell receptor beta chains were all obtained from the same sample, sequenced in a study of blood T cells in healthy people across ages (dated by TCRdb to the mid-2010s). Library preparation was by 5' RACE. TCRdb records Illumina HiSeq 2500 as the sequencer. The second PCR ran for roughly 7 to 11 cycles and used a J-beta primer mix along with a sample-barcoded 5' primer. The raw public data were reprocessed by TCRdb itself: fastp quality trimming at Q25, MiXCR clonotype calling, in-frame beta chains only. Identical CDR3 protein sequences are pooled into one entry, listed with their most common genes and DNA. For this sample there are about 1.4 million distinct CDR3 sequences; around 59% appear just once. The ten largest clones represent more than 6% of the sample. Source material: blood. These receptors were collected from a man aged 18-30 years in good health.

The chain couples TRBV27 to TRBJ1-2, with D hard to call. Germline lookup yields CDR1 MNHEY and CDR2 SMNVEV (reference sequence). V gave up 7 bases and J gave up 4 bases, with 10 bases separating them. The CDR3 consists of 12 residues. In nucleotides, the CDR3 is TGTGCCAGCAAGTCCGGAACCTATGGCTACACCTTC. This sequence encodes CASKSGTYGYTF.

The CDR3 DNA reads as TGTGCCACCAGCAGGTCGGGAAATAGCAATCAGCCCCAGCATTTT. Translation gives CATSRSGNSNQPQHF. V is TRBV15 and J is TRBJ1-5, with D unclear. In germline, CDR1 is LNHNV, CDR2 YYDKDF (reference sequence). V dropped 3 bases and J dropped 0 bases, with 9 bases sitting between them. The CDR3 consists of 15 residues. Full variable domain (rest looked up from reference TRBV15 and TRBJ1-5): DAMVIQNPRYQVTQFGKPVTLSCSQTLNHNVMYWYQQKSSQAPKLLFHYYDKDFNNEADTPDNFQSRRPNTSFCFLDIRSPGLGDTAMYLCATSRSGNSNQPQHFGDGTRLSIL.

The CDR3 loop reads CAATETAKETQYF. The CDR3 DNA sequence: TGTGCCGCCACGGAGACAGCAAAAGAGACCCAGTACTTC. The rearrangement uses TRBV10-3 and TRBJ2-4; maybe TRBD1 (5 bases). Near its end, the DNA agrees better with TRBJ2-5, so the J call may be wrong. This CDR3 spans 13 amino acids. Germline V CDR1 and CDR2: ENHRY, SYGVKD.

The chain combines TRBV16 with TRBJ1-1, with no clear D. The length of the CDR3 is 12 residues. Germline V gene data show CDR1 as KGHSY and CDR2 as FQNENV. Trimming removed 2 bases at V and 7 bases at J, with 8 bases between. Here the CDR3 DNA reads TGTGCCAGCAGCCAAGCTAGAATTGAAGCTTTCTTT. This encodes CASSQARIEAFF.

This chain links TRBV4-3 with TRBJ1-4, with a tentative D call TRBD1 (5 bases). The CDR3 length is 15 residues. The V end was cut by 0 bases, the J end by 8 bases, with 13 bases between. Germline V gene lookup returns CDR1 LGHNA and CDR2 YSLEER. The CDR3 coding sequence is TGCGCCAGCAGCCAAGATTCAGGGTTCGGGGAAAAACTGTTTTTT. Its translation is CASSQDSGFGEKLFF.

The rearrangement uses TRBV27 and TRBJ1-5; D unclear. The length of the CDR3 is 15 residues. Germline V CDR1 and CDR2: MNHEY, SMNVEV (reference sequence). Trimming shortened V by 5 bases and J by 0 bases, and 11 bases separated the two germline ends. CDR3 nucleotide sequence: TGTGCCAGCAGTCCCTTACCAGGTAGCAATCAGCCCCAGCATTTT. This sequence encodes CASSPLPGSNQPQHF.

The rearrangement links TRBV5-1 to TRBJ1-2; D gene ambiguous. V lost 5 bases and J lost 1, with 15 bases in between. The germline V gene encodes CDR1 SGHRS and CDR2 YFSETQ. This CDR3 has 15 residues. CDR3 amino acids: CASRANPRFNYGYTF. The CDR3 bases are TGCGCCAGCAGGGCCAACCCGAGATTTAACTATGGCTACACCTTC.

The gene calls are TRBV11-2 and TRBJ2-2; D perhaps matches TRBD2 (5 bases). The germline gives CDR1 SGHAT, CDR2 FQNNGV. V was clipped by 2 bases and J by 2 bases, with 9 bases between them. CDR3 length: 15 amino acids. The CDR3 nucleotides read TGTGCCAGCAGCTTAACTAGGGTAAACACCGGGGAGCTGTTTTTT. It translates to CASSLTRVNTGELFF.